Ten or more counts support the clone carrying this TCR beta chain. Its antigen is not known. The sample belongs to a study of early T cells in non-severe SARS-CoV-2 infection. Study-wide points: Database matching using VDJdb favored anti-spike CD8 responses, with private and CD4 specificities left missing.

Unique molecular identifiers were attached to individual cDNA molecules. TCRdb independently ran MiXCR on the 5' RACE reads; one entry per CDR3 protein. The sample shows approximately 98,000 distinct CDR3 sequences, about an eighth of them seen only once. The CDR3 covers 16 residues. Germline lookup yields CDR1 SEHNR and CDR2 FQNEAQ (reference sequence). With 5 bases clipped from V and 4 bases from J, the junction kept 12 bases outside the gene matches. This clonotype originated in an adult who was a healthcare worker with PCR-confirmed SARS-CoV-2 infection or an uninfected control (not recorded which). The chain uses TRBV7-9 and TRBJ2-5, with 8 bases identical to TRBD2. The sample taken for sequencing was whole blood. The CDR3 loop is CASSPLGEAGGETQYF. The CDR3 nucleotides are TGTGCCAGCAGCCCCCTGGGCGAGGCGGGGGGAGAGACCCAGTACTTC. Based on the CDR3 plus reference TRBV7-9 and TRBJ2-5, the full variable domain is DTGVSQNPRHKITKRGQNVTFRCDPISEHNRLYWYRQTLGQGPEFLTYFQNEAQLEKSRLLSDRFSAERPKGSFSTLEIQRTEQGDSAMYLCASSPLGEAGGETQYFGPGTRLLVL.